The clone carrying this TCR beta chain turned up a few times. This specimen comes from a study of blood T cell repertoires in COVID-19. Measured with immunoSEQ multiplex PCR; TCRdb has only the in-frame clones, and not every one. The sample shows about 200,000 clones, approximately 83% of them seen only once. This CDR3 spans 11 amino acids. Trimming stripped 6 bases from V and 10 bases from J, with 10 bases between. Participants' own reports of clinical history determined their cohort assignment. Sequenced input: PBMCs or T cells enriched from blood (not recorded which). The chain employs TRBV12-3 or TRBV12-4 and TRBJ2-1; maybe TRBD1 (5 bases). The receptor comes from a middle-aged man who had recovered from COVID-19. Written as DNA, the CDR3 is TGTGCCAGCAGCCCAGGGTCGGAGCAGTTCTTC. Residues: CASSPGSEQFF.